This TCR beta chain was retrieved from a study of OX40 agonist ivuxolimab in advanced cancers. Turning to the study itself: Patients in the trial were receiving intravenous ivuxolimab every 2 weeks, at doses of 0.01 to 10 mg/kg.

Data came from immunoSEQ multiplex PCR; TCRdb stores just in-frame clones and leaves some out. The sample has 17,000 or so clones, approximately 84% seen once. This sequence originates from an adult with an advanced solid tumor such as melanoma, head and neck, liver or kidney cancer. The sequencing used CD4+ or CD8+ T cells sorted from blood, collected in a trial of the OX40 agonist ivuxolimab.

For the CDR3, the DNA is TGTGCCTGGAACACCGGGGGGATCAATTCACCCCTCCACTTT. Its translation is CAWNTGGINSPLHF. The chain carries TRBV30 and TRBJ1-6; TRBD1 might be the D (5 bases). Per the germline V gene, CDR1 is GTSNPN and CDR2 is SVGIG (reference sequence). The CDR3 extends over 14 amino acids. Trimming removed 4 bases from V and 7 bases from J, with 14 bases in between.